This T cell receptor (beta chain) comes out of a study of T cells in women clearing cervical HPV infection. Study details: Case blood drawn at lesion detection; control blood after infection cleared.

About this clone: The read gets to within 3 residues of the CDR3 end, and the germline J gene fills in the rest.

Generated by immunoSEQ multiplex PCR, the TCRdb table keeps only in-frame clones and is missing some. In total, the table holds roughly 34,000 clones. This CDR3 is built from 14 residues. Germline V gene lookup returns CDR1 KGHSH and CDR2 LQKENI. The ends were cut back, 2 bases at V and 5 bases at J, with 12 bases in the middle. V and J are TRBV18 and TRBJ2-5; D is perhaps TRBD2 (6 bases). The source material was blood buffy coat. This sequence originates from a woman between 18 and 70 years old with a cervical HPV16 infection that either progressed to CIN3+ or cleared (not recorded which). CDR3 bases read: TGTGCCAGCTCACCAGCGACTAGGGTTGAGACC. Protein product: CASSPATRVET. The whole CDR3 protein is CASSPATRVETQYF.